The next 15 T cell receptor beta chains were all read from a single sample in a study of beta chain features in type 1 diabetes. The whole isolated RNA underwent reverse transcription, so sequencing captured expressed TCRB transcripts. Data came from immunoSEQ multiplex PCR; TCRdb stores just in-frame clones and leaves some out. Altogether about 900,000 clones are present, roughly 15% being singletons, with the ten largest covering around 0.02%. Input material: naive CD4+ T cells from blood. The receptors stem from a young woman in good health.

This clone has just a few counts. Distinct nucleotide sequences in the sample also encode this CDR3. The chain recombines TRBV7-3 with TRBJ1-1, with D possibly TRBD1 on 6 matching bases. Trimming removed 5 bases at V and 5 bases at J, with 12 bases between. The CDR3 extends over 13 amino acids. In germline, CDR1 is SGHTA, CDR2 FQGTGA. The CDR3 here is CASSLKGGTEAFF. The CDR3 nucleotides read TGTGCCAGCAGCCTAAAAGGGGGGACTGAAGCTTTCTTT. Using reference TRBV7-3 and TRBJ1-1 for the parts outside the CDR3, the full variable domain is GAGVSQTPSNKVTEKGKYVELRCDPISGHTALYWYRQSLGQGPEFLIYFQGTGAADDSGLPNDRFFAVRPEGSVSTLKIQRTERGDSAVYLCASSLKGGTEAFFGQGTRLTVV.

This chain connects TRBV27 to TRBJ2-4; a weak D match, TRBD1 (7 bases). Trimming took off 6 bases at V and 4 bases at J, with 16 bases between the two ends. The germline V gene has CDR1 MNHEY and CDR2 SMNVEV (reference sequence). CDR3 length: 15 amino acids. The chain's CDR3 is CASRDESGGKNIQYF. Here the CDR3 DNA reads TGTGCCAGCAGGGACGAATCAGGGGGGAAAAACATTCAGTACTTC.

This clone has only a few counts. This chain links TRBV18 with TRBJ2-7; 10 bases are shared with TRBD1. The CDR3 length is 16 residues. Per germline, CDR1 KGHSH and CDR2 LQKENI. V was pared by 1 base and J by 3 bases, with 6 bases of the junction left unmatched. Here the CDR3 DNA reads TGTGCCAGCTCACCACTTGGGACAGGGGCCGTCTACGAGCAGTACTTC. Translation gives CASSPLGTGAVYEQYF.

The chain couples TRBV7-3 to TRBJ2-1; TRBD2 aligns across 8 bases. The CDR3 extends over 15 amino acids. CDR1 is SGHTA, CDR2 FQGTGA, per germline. V gave up 3 bases and J gave up 4 bases; unmatched junction bases: 5. This chain's CDR3 is CASSLERGTYNEQFF. The CDR3 region has the DNA TGTGCCAGCAGCTTGGAGCGGGGGACATACAATGAGCAGTTCTTC.

In its sample, this clone was seen a few times. The CDR3 reads CASSLAPVGNGGELFF. DNA for the CDR3: TGTGCCAGCAGCTTAGCGCCCGTCGGGAACGGCGGGGAGCTGTTTTTT. The V gene is TRBV7-2, the J gene TRBJ2-2, with a tentative D call TRBD2 (5 bases). The CDR3 has 16 residues. V gave up 0 bases and J gave up 7 bases, with 15 bases separating them. Germline assignment: CDR1 SGHTA and CDR2 FQGNSA.

V usage is TRBV6-5 and J usage is TRBJ2-3; 10 bases agree with TRBD2. The CDR3 has 16 amino acids. Germline trimming cut 4 bases from V and 2 bases from J; bases unmatched to any gene: 6. Germline lookup yields CDR1 MNHEY and CDR2 SVGAGI. This chain's CDR3 is CASSSAAGGTTDTQYF. Here the CDR3 DNA reads TGTGCCAGCAGTTCAGCAGCGGGAGGGACCACAGATACGCAGTATTTT.

The rearrangement links TRBV6-5 to TRBJ2-7; 8 nucleotides line up with TRBD2. The germline gives CDR1 MNHEY, CDR2 SVGAGI. The CDR3 is 13 amino acids. Unmatched junction bases numbered 8, after V lost 8 bases and J lost 5 bases. As DNA, the CDR3 is TGTGCCAGCGGGTCGGGAGGGGCGGACGAGCAGTACTTC. Its translation: CASGSGGADEQYF.

This clone was detected only a few times. The chain uses TRBV5-1 and TRBJ2-5; the match to TRBD1 covers 7 bases. V dropped 5 bases and J dropped 5; count of bases not matched to a gene: 9. This CDR3 comprises 14 residues. The germline V gene encodes CDR1 SGHRS and CDR2 YFSETQ. CDR3 protein: CASRNQGELETQYF. The DNA of the CDR3 is TGCGCCAGCAGGAACCAGGGGGAACTGGAGACCCAGTACTTC.

This chain links TRBV25-1 with TRBJ2-1; D unclear. The CDR3 extends over 12 amino acids. The germline V gene encodes CDR1 MGHDK and CDR2 SYGVNS. V gave up 2 bases and J gave up 10 bases, with 9 bases separating them. The CDR3 protein is CASSEVSMEQFF. The DNA of the CDR3 is TGTGCCAGCAGTGAAGTTAGTATGGAGCAGTTCTTC.

This clone has more than one count but fewer than ten. This chain uses TRBV19 with TRBJ2-2, with D tentatively TRBD2 (6 bases). CDR1 is LNHDA and CDR2 is SQIVND in the germline V gene (reference sequence). Trimming cost V 3 bases and J 4 bases, with 9 bases left between them. CDR3 length: 14 residues. The CDR3 DNA reads TGTGCCAGTAGTATCGGGAGAGTCACCGGGGAGCTGTTTTTT. This codes for CASSIGRVTGELFF. Full variable domain (remainder filled in from reference TRBV19 and TRBJ2-2): DGGITQSPKYLFRKEGQNVTLSCEQNLNHDAMYWYRQDPGQGLRLIYYSQIVNDFQKGDIAEGYSVSREKKESFPLTVTSAQKNPTAFYLCASSIGRVTGELFFGEGSRLTVL.

The J gene is TRBJ2-3, the V gene TRBV25-1, with 8 bases matching TRBD1. Germline V lookup: CDR1 MGHDK, CDR2 SYGVNS. This CDR3 has 15 residues. Trimming took 3 bases from V and 3 from J; bases not matched to a gene: 5. The chain's CDR3 is CASSDPNRGTDTQYF. CDR3 nucleotides: TGTGCCAGCAGTGATCCCAACAGGGGGACAGATACGCAGTATTTT.

On this clone: Other DNA sequences within the sample encode an identical CDR3. The chain has TRBV7-3 and TRBJ1-1; unclear D gene. Germline values: CDR1 SGHTA, CDR2 FQGTGA. The CDR3 contains 13 residues. V lost 2 bases to trimming and J lost 0 bases, with 4 bases between them. CDR3 sequence (DNA): TGTGCCAGCAGCTTAGATATGAACACTGAAGCTTTCTTT. This translates into CASSLDMNTEAFF. The full variable domain, in which reference TRBV7-3 and TRBJ1-1 provide the parts outside the CDR3, is GAGVSQTPSNKVTEKGKYVELRCDPISGHTALYWYRQSLGQGPEFLIYFQGTGAADDSGLPNDRFFAVRPEGSVSTLKIQRTERGDSAVYLCASSLDMNTEAFFGQGTRLTVV.

The chain combines TRBV7-9 with TRBJ2-1; perhaps TRBD1 as D (5 bases). Per germline, CDR1 SEHNR and CDR2 FQNEAQ (reference sequence). The CDR3 runs to 13 residues. Trimming shortened V by 3 bases and J by 7 bases, and 10 bases separated the two germline ends. This CDR3 is CASSFTQGNEQFF. Written as DNA, the CDR3 is TGTGCCAGCAGCTTTACGCAGGGTAATGAGCAGTTCTTC.

This clone appeared a few times. The chain is built from TRBV6-5 and TRBJ2-1, with D hard to call. The CDR3 sequence is 14 residues long. CDR1 is MNHEY, CDR2 SVGAGI, per germline. V lost 5 bases to trimming and J lost 14 bases, with 22 bases between them. As DNA, the CDR3 is TGTGCCAGCAGTCGGGCGCGGCTAGGGCGCCTGGAGTTCTTC. Residues: CASSRARLGRLEFF.

The chain employs TRBV5-1 and TRBJ1-3; 8 nucleotides agree with TRBD1. The germline V gene has CDR1 SGHRS and CDR2 YFSETQ. V shed 4 bases and J 2 bases; nucleotides not matched to a gene: 2. CDR3 size: 14 residues. The CDR3 reads CASSQTGAGNTIYF. CDR3 DNA sequence: TGCGCCAGCAGCCAGACAGGGGCTGGAAACACCATATATTTT. The variable domain in full, with the rest retrieved from reference TRBV5-1 and TRBJ1-3, is KAGVTQTPRYLIKTRGQQVTLSCSPISGHRSVSWYQQTPGQGLQFLFEYFSETQRNKGNFPGRFSGRQFSNSRSEMNVSTLELGDSALYLCASSQTGAGNTIYFGEGSWLTVV.